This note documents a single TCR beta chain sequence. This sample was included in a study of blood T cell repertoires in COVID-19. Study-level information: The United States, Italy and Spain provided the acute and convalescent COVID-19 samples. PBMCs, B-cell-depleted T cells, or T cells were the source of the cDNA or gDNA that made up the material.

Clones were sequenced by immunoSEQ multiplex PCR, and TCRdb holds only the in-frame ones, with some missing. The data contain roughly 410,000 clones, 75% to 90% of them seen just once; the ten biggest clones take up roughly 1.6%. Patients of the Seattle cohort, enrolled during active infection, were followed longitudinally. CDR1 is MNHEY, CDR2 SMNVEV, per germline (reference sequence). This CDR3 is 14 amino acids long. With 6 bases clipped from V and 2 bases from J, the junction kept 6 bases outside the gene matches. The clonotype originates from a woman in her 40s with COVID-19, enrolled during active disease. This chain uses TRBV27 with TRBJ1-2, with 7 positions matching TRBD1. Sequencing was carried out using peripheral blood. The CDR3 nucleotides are TGTGCCAGCAGCCGGACAGGACAAAACTATGGCTACACCTTC. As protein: CASSRTGQNYGYTF.